The rows below give T cell receptor beta chains drawn from one sample of a study of blood T cell repertoires in COVID-19. Sequencing was performed with immunoSEQ multiplex PCR; in TCRdb, only in-frame clones are kept and a portion is missing. The sample consists of some 250,000 clones, approximately 83% of them appearing once. Sequencing was done on a sample of peripheral blood. These receptors were obtained from a man aged 25-45 years who had recovered from COVID-19. CDR3s include the opening cysteine and the closing phenylalanine or tryptophan. The D gene is left open where the match is weak. Not every row has a clone size; where given, it reads once, few, many or a size class.

D gene	V gene	J gene	clone size	CDR3 DNA	CDR3 protein
.	TRBV23-1	TRBJ1-2	.	TGCGCCAGCACTTCCCTTTATCAGAATGGCTACACCTTC	CASTSLYQNGYTF
.	TRBV6-6	TRBJ2-3	.	TGTGCCAGCAGTTCCTCCGAGACTCACAACACAGATACGCAGTATTTT	CASSSSETHNTDTQYF
.	TRBV28	TRBJ1-1	.	TGTGCCAGCACTCCTGGGGGGGCCACTGAAGCTTTCTTT	CASTPGGATEAFF
.	TRBV6-5	TRBJ1-6	.	TGTGCCAGCGACGGACAAAATAATTCACCCCTCCACTTT	CASDGQNNSPLHF
TRBD1	TRBV5-1	TRBJ2-3	.	TGCGCCAGCAGCACTCTTCCTCGGACAGGGGGCGCGACAGATACGCAGTATTTT	CASSTLPRTGGATDTQYF
.	TRBV18	TRBJ2-7	many	TGTGCCAGCTCACCACCCGGGGCGGGGACCTACGAGCAGTACTTC	CASSPPGAGTYEQYF
TRBD1	TRBV11-2	TRBJ2-6	.	TGTGCCAGCAGCTCCCAGGGGGCCGGGGCCAACGTCCTGACTTTC	CASSSQGAGANVLTF
.	TRBV7-8	TRBJ2-1	.	TGTGCCAGCAGCCATCCGACAGAAATGATGTACAATGAGCAGTTCTTC	CASSHPTEMMYNEQFF
TRBD1	TRBV27	TRBJ2-7	.	TGTGCCAGCAGATCGGACAGGGCCTACGAGCAGTACTTC	CASRSDRAYEQYF
TRBD2	TRBV9	TRBJ2-5	.	TGTGCCAGCAGCGTAGGCTTCGGACTAGCGGGGGAGGGGACCCAGTACTTC	CASSVGFGLAGEGTQYF
.	TRBV6-5	TRBJ2-5	.	TGTGCCAGCAGTTACGACAGAGAAGAGACCCAGTACTTC	CASSYDREETQYF
TRBD1	TRBV11-2	TRBJ1-2	.	TGTGCCAGCAGCTTAGTAGACAGGGGCAACACTGGCTACACCTTC	CASSLVDRGNTGYTF
TRBD2	TRBV10-3	TRBJ2-2	.	TGTGCCATCAAACCGGGACTAGTCGTCACCGGGGAGCTGTTTTTT	CAIKPGLVVTGELFF
TRBD1	TRBV2	TRBJ1-2	.	TGTGCCAGCAGTGAAGGGCAGGGGGTTGGTGGCTACACCTTC	CASSEGQGVGGYTF
.	TRBV7-8	TRBJ2-1	.	TGTGCCAGCAGCAGGAGGAGGGCGGTTGGCAATGAGCAGTTCTTC	CASSRRRAVGNEQFF
.	TRBV5-6	TRBJ1-4	.	TGTGCCAGCAGCTTTAGAGGGCAGCTTGACGAAAAACTGTTTTTT	CASSFRGQLDEKLFF
TRBD2	TRBV7-9	TRBJ2-1	.	TGTGCCAGCAGTCTTAGCGGGGGCCAATACAATGAGCAGTTCTTC	CASSLSGGQYNEQFF
.	TRBV6-1	TRBJ1-6	.	TGTGCCAGCAGTGACCTTAATTCACCCCTCCACTTT	CASSDLNSPLHF
TRBD1	TRBV12-5	TRBJ2-7	.	TGTGCTAGTGGTTTGGGACAGGGCGCCTACGAGCAGTACTTC	CASGLGQGAYEQYF
TRBD2	TRBV7-9	TRBJ2-3	.	TGTGCCAGCAGCTTAGCCTACGGGGGGGAACTAACAGATACGCAGTATTTT	CASSLAYGGELTDTQYF
TRBD2	TRBV10-2	TRBJ2-3	once	TGCGCCAGCACGGGACTAGGTACAGATACGCAGTATTTT	CASTGLGTDTQYF
.	TRBV2	TRBJ1-1	once	TGTGCCAGCAGAGTGACAGCTCGAGCTGCGGGGACTGAAGCTTTCTTT	CASRVTARAAGTEAFF